Presented here are 26 T cell receptor beta chains from one specimen sequenced in a study of blood T cells in healthy people across ages. Using a J-beta primer mix together with a sample-barcoded 5' primer, a second PCR was run for roughly 6 to 11 cycles. TCRdb processed the 5' RACE reads anew with MiXCR; each CDR3 protein has one entry. There are approximately 940,000 distinct CDR3 sequences in the sample; roughly 52% occur only once, and roughly 12% lies in the top ten. The sequenced material came from blood. Source of these receptors: a man aged 25 to 45 in good health.

The rearrangement uses TRBV9 and TRBJ1-2; 8 bases fit TRBD1. Germline CDR1 SGDLS, CDR2 YYNGEE. Trimming cost V 0 bases and J 7 bases; bases outside gene matches: 5. The CDR3 spans 14 residues. In nucleotides, the CDR3 is TGTGCCAGCAGCGTAGGGACAGGGCTAGGTGGCTACACCTTC. Protein: CASSVGTGLGGYTF.

This clonotype was counted between two and nine times. The chain recombines TRBV9 with TRBJ2-7; possible D gene TRBD1, 6 bases. Trimming took off 0 bases at V and 2 bases at J, with 9 bases between the two ends. CDR1 and CDR2 (germline): SGDLS, YYNGEE. The CDR3 loop spans 14 amino acids. The CDR3 nucleotides read TGTGCCAGCAGCGTAGGAAGGGACACCTACGAGCAGTACTTC. It codes for CASSVGRDTYEQYF.

This clonotype was counted only a few times. The chain is built from TRBV18 and TRBJ2-4, with 11 bases matching TRBD1. V shed 3 bases and J 8 bases; nucleotides not matched to a gene: 6. Germline CDR1 reads KGHSH; CDR2 reads LQKENI. There are 15 residues in the CDR3. CDR3 DNA sequence: TGTGCCAGCTCACCTGGACAGGGGGCGAAGCACATTCAGTACTTC. This codes for CASSPGQGAKHIQYF.

The chain has TRBV15 and TRBJ2-1; D possibly corresponds to TRBD1 (6 bases). With 0 bases removed from V and 10 bases from J, the gap between germline ends came to 19 bases. Germline V gene data show CDR1 as LNHNV and CDR2 as YYDKDF (reference sequence). CDR3 length: 16 amino acids. This chain's CDR3 is CATSRDSQGLSSEQFF. CDR3 bases: TGTGCCACCAGCAGAGATAGTCAGGGGCTGTCAAGCGAGCAGTTCTTC.

This clonotype has a count of ten or more. V gene TRBV6-5 combines with J gene TRBJ2-3; D may correspond to TRBD1 or TRBD2 (5 bases each). CDR1 and CDR2 from the germline V gene are MNHEY and SVGAGI. CDR3 length equals 14 residues. Trimming pared 2 bases from V and 0 bases from J, leaving 6 bases between. CDR3 loop: CASSYGGSTDTQYF. As DNA, the CDR3 is TGTGCCAGCAGTTACGGGGGAAGCACAGATACGCAGTATTTT.

J is TRBJ1-1 and V is TRBV29-1, with 7 bases aligning to TRBD1. J gave up 1 base and V 5 bases, and 10 bases lay outside the gene matches. The CDR3 contains 15 residues. CDR1 and CDR2 (germline): SQVTM, ANQGSEA. The CDR3 nucleotides are TGCAGCGTTCGGAGGACAGGTGTGGGGAACACTGAAGCTTTCTTT. It yields the protein CSVRRTGVGNTEAFF.

The chain carries TRBV6-5 and TRBJ1-2, with no clear D. CDR1 and CDR2 from the germline V gene are MNHEY and SVGAGI. This CDR3 region has 15 residues. V lost 1 base, J lost 1 base, and 10 bases lay in between. CDR3 sequence reads: CASSYWLDNNYGYTF. The CDR3 nucleotides read TGTGCCAGCAGTTACTGGCTAGACAATAACTATGGCTACACCTTC.

In regard to this clonotype: A much larger clone differs by one base, so this may be a read error. V is TRBV6-5 and J is TRBJ2-7, with 7 bases identical to TRBD1. Unmatched junction bases numbered 9, after V lost 0 bases and J lost 7 bases. From germline, CDR1 is MNHEY and CDR2 SVGAGI. The CDR3 sequence is 15 residues long. For the CDR3, the DNA is TGTGCCAGCAGTTACTCTGGGACAGTCTGGAATGAGCAGTACTTC. It codes for CASSYSGTVWNEQYF.

The sample holds a few counts of this clonotype. The chain is built from TRBV6-5 and TRBJ1-2; D is unresolved. The V gene lost 7 bases and the J gene lost 8 bases, with 14 bases spanning the gap. From germline, CDR1 is MNHEY and CDR2 SVGAGI. The CDR3 sequence is 12 residues long. CDR3 sequence reads: CASNTQGGGYTF. The CDR3, as DNA: TGTGCCAGCAACACCCAAGGAGGAGGCTACACCTTC.

There are a few counts of this clonotype. The CDR3 loop is CSARPSGATDTQYF. The CDR3 region has the DNA TGCAGTGCTAGACCTAGCGGGGCCACAGATACGCAGTATTTT. This chain links TRBV20-1 with TRBJ2-3; 9 nucleotides align to TRBD2. The J segment lost 2 bases and the V segment lost 2 bases, leaving 2 bases of the junction unmatched. This CDR3 region has 14 residues. Germline-derived CDR1 and CDR2 are DFQATT and SNEGSKA (reference sequence).

The rearrangement joins TRBV2 to TRBJ2-7, with a weak D call TRBD1 (5 bases). The CDR3 sequence is 12 residues long. CDR1 and CDR2 from the germline V gene are SNHLY and FYNNEI. With 8 bases removed from V and 4 bases from J, the gap between germline ends came to 12 bases. The CDR3: CASEQDPYEQYF. The CDR3 nucleotides read TGTGCCAGCGAACAGGATCCATACGAGCAGTACTTC. Combining the CDR3 with reference TRBV2 and TRBJ2-7 gives the whole variable domain EPEVTQTPSHQVTQMGQEVILRCVPISNHLYFYWYRQILGQKVEFLVSFYNNEISEKSEIFDDQFSVERPDGSNFTLKIRSTKLEDSAMYFCASEQDPYEQYFGPGTRLTVT.

The chain links TRBV5-1 to TRBJ1-2; D is unresolved. The CDR3 length is 15 residues. V lost 0 bases and J lost 3, with 12 bases in between. CDR1 is SGHRS and CDR2 is YFSETQ in the germline V gene. CDR3 in amino acids: CASSLGGTADYGYTF. CDR3 bases: TGCGCCAGCAGCTTGGGTGGCACGGCGGACTATGGCTACACCTTC.

This clonotype came up a few times. The V and J genes are TRBV30 and TRBJ2-6, with D maybe TRBD2 (5 bases). Germline CDR1 reads GTSNPN; CDR2 reads SVGIG (reference sequence). The CDR3 runs to 10 residues. The V and J ends lost 4 bases and 12 bases respectively, with 7 bases between them. The CDR3 loop reads CAWTGSVLTF. As DNA, the CDR3 is TGTGCCTGGACGGGGAGCGTCCTGACTTTC.

The chain recombines TRBV6-2 or TRBV6-3 with TRBJ1-5; D is ambiguous. Germline V gives CDR1 MNHEY, CDR2 SVGEGT. Trimming stripped 8 bases from V and 6 bases from J, with 14 bases between. The CDR3 length is 13 residues. The CDR3 DNA reads as TGTGCCAGCCTCTCTTTTCCTGGTCAGCCCCAGCATTTT. It translates to CASLSFPGQPQHF.

This clonotype was recorded many times. The chain combines TRBV6-5 with TRBJ2-4, with 8 bases that match TRBD1. CDR3 size: 15 residues. The junction had 7 bases not matched to a gene; V was cut back by 2 bases and J by 7 bases. Germline V CDR1 and CDR2: MNHEY, SVGAGI. Written as DNA, the CDR3 is TGTGCCAGCAGTTACGGACAGGGAACAAGGAACATTCAGTACTTC. Amino acid sequence: CASSYGQGTRNIQYF.

The chain is built from TRBV20-1 and TRBJ2-3; 8 bases match TRBD2. The trim removed 0 bases at V and 4 bases at J, leaving 9 bases unmatched. The CDR3 runs 16 residues. Germline V gene data show CDR1 as DFQATT and CDR2 as SNEGSKA (reference sequence). In nucleotides, the CDR3 is TGCAGTGCTAGAGATGCGACGGGGGGGCCCGCAGATACGCAGTATTTT. The encoded protein is CSARDATGGPADTQYF.

The chain carries TRBV7-9 and TRBJ1-5; 10 nucleotides match TRBD1. CDR1 is SEHNR, CDR2 FQNEAQ, per germline (reference sequence). This CDR3 is built from 15 residues. V dropped 5 bases and J dropped 5; count of bases not matched to a gene: 6. The chain's CDR3 is CASSPPGQGYQPQHF. The CDR3 bases are TGTGCCAGCAGCCCCCCGGGACAGGGGTATCAGCCCCAGCATTTT.

The chain combines TRBV27 with TRBJ2-3, with D possibly matching TRBD2 (6 bases). CDR1 is MNHEY, CDR2 SMNVEV, per germline (reference sequence). The CDR3 consists of 15 residues. With 0 bases removed from V and 4 bases from J, the gap between germline ends came to 11 bases. CDR3 amino acids: CASSLSGGEADTQYF. CDR3 DNA sequence: TGTGCCAGCAGTTTATCGGGGGGAGAAGCAGATACGCAGTATTTT.

Only a few counts were recorded for this clonotype. The chain carries TRBV3-1 and TRBJ2-5; tentative D call: TRBD2 (6 bases). The CDR3 is 13 residues long. Germline CDR1 LGHDT, CDR2 YNNKEL (reference sequence). Trimming left V 1 base short and J 11 bases short, with 14 bases between. The CDR3 loop is CASSQVYGGEQYF. In DNA, the CDR3 is TGTGCCAGCAGCCAAGTCTACGGCGGGGAGCAGTACTTC.

This clonotype occurred a few times. The chain employs TRBV5-1 and TRBJ2-7, with D perhaps TRBD2 (5 bases). V lost 5 bases to trimming and J lost 0 bases, with 18 bases between them. Looked up from germline, CDR1 is SGHRS and CDR2 is YFSETQ. The CDR3 is made up of 16 amino acids. CDR3 region: CASRSPERGFSYEQYF. Here the CDR3 DNA reads TGCGCCAGCAGGTCCCCGGAACGAGGGTTCTCCTACGAGCAGTACTTC. The whole variable domain, filled in from reference TRBV5-1 and TRBJ2-7, reads KAGVTQTPRYLIKTRGQQVTLSCSPISGHRSVSWYQQTPGQGLQFLFEYFSETQRNKGNFPGRFSGRQFSNSRSEMNVSTLELGDSALYLCASRSPERGFSYEQYFGPGTRLTVT.

This chain links TRBV5-4 with TRBJ2-3; 11 nucleotides line up with TRBD2. The germline gives CDR1 SGHNT, CDR2 YYREEE (reference sequence). This CDR3 contains 16 residues. V gave up 4 bases and J gave up 5 bases; unmatched junction bases: 9. The CDR3 region is CASSERLAGRKDTQYF. CDR3 coding DNA: TGTGCCAGCAGCGAGAGACTAGCGGGGCGAAAAGATACGCAGTATTTT.

V gene TRBV12-3 or TRBV12-4 combines with J gene TRBJ2-3; unclear D gene. The CDR3 spans 15 residues. V was cut by 1 base and J by 0 bases, with 8 bases left in between. The CDR3 DNA is TGTGCCAGCAGTTTAGAGTTTCCTAGCACAGATACGCAGTATTTT. Translation gives CASSLEFPSTDTQYF.

This sequence joins TRBV20-1 and TRBJ1-6; 9 bases match TRBD1. J gave up 9 bases and V 5 bases, and 5 bases lay outside the gene matches. The germline CDR1 and CDR2 sequences are DFQATT and SNEGSKA (reference sequence). This CDR3 is built from 13 residues. CDR3 protein: CSAQGQGLSPLHF. CDR3 DNA: TGCAGTGCTCAGGGACAGGGACTTTCACCCCTCCACTTT.

V and J are TRBV9 and TRBJ2-7; tentative D call: TRBD1 (5 bases). The germline gives CDR1 SGDLS, CDR2 YYNGEE. The CDR3 runs 14 residues. V was pared by 0 bases and J by 2 bases, with 9 bases between. This CDR3 is CASSVDTGTYEQYF. CDR3 DNA: TGTGCCAGCAGCGTAGATACAGGCACCTACGAGCAGTACTTC.

This clonotype was counted a few times. The chain employs TRBV2 and TRBJ2-1; D tentatively reads TRBD1 or TRBD2 (7 bases each). The CDR3 has 14 residues. Germline V gene data show CDR1 as SNHLY and CDR2 as FYNNEI. V was trimmed by 8 bases and J by 7 bases, leaving 18 bases between them. CDR3 region: CASSTGPGGNEQFF. For the CDR3, the DNA is TGTGCCAGCTCGACAGGGCCCGGGGGGAATGAGCAGTTCTTC.

The table lists this clonotype with a few counts. This CDR3 is CASSQVPSGGPSSYNEQFF. As DNA, the CDR3 is TGTGCCAGCAGCCAAGTCCCTAGCGGGGGCCCTAGCTCCTACAATGAGCAGTTCTTC. The V gene is TRBV3-1, the J gene TRBJ2-1; 10 bases map to TRBD2. Looked up from germline, CDR1 is LGHDT and CDR2 is YNNKEL (reference sequence). The CDR3 length is 19 residues. Trimming took 1 base from V and 0 from J; bases not matched to a gene: 9.